Listed here are 28 T cell receptor beta chains from one sample, sequenced in a study of PD-1 blockade in classical Hodgkin lymphoma. All patients experienced relapse after autologous stem cell transplantation, and brentuximab vedotin exposure was variable. Libraries were prepared by immunoSEQ multiplex PCR; TCRdb keeps only in-frame clonotypes and omits some of them. This sample has about 58,000 clones, with more than 70% found just once. The material sequenced was peripheral blood mononuclear cells (PBMCs), taken before the second cycle of nivolumab. All receptors derive from a human donor with classical Hodgkin lymphoma.

The V and J genes are TRBV27 and TRBJ2-3, with D perhaps TRBD1 (6 bases). Germline values: CDR1 MNHEY, CDR2 SMNVEV (reference sequence). The CDR3 runs 17 residues. V was shortened by 3 bases and J by 3 bases, with 19 bases between the two germline ends. CDR3: CASSLGARLAKTDTQYF. CDR3 DNA sequence: TGTGCCAGCAGTTTGGGGGCGAGGCTAGCTAAGACAGATACGCAGTATTTT.

The gene calls are TRBV7-9 and TRBJ1-6, with a possible D match to TRBD1 (6 bases). The CDR3 consists of 15 residues. Deletions cut 5 bases from V and 5 bases from J, with 13 bases between. Looked up from germline, CDR1 is SEHNR and CDR2 is FQNEAQ (reference sequence). CDR3 region: CASSTRDIDNSPLHF. The CDR3 bases are TGTGCCAGCAGCACCCGGGACATTGATAATTCACCCCTCCACTTT. Looking up the rest from reference TRBV7-9 and TRBJ1-6 gives the full variable domain: DTGVSQNPRHKITKRGQNVTFRCDPISEHNRLYWYRQTLGQGPEFLTYFQNEAQLEKSRLLSDRFSAERPKGSFSTLEIQRTEQGDSAMYLCASSTRDIDNSPLHFGNGTRLTVT.

The chain carries TRBV5-1 and TRBJ2-2, with D uncertain. Germline V gene data show CDR1 as SGHRS and CDR2 as YFSETQ. V shed 2 bases and J shed 0 bases, with 8 bases lying between them. The CDR3 has 15 residues. This chain's CDR3 is CASSLPTPNTGELFF. The CDR3 region has the DNA TGCGCCAGCAGCTTACCGACCCCGAACACCGGGGAGCTGTTTTTT.

The chain joins TRBV28 to TRBJ2-7; D is uncertain. The ends were cut back, 3 bases at V and 5 bases at J, with 11 bases in the middle. This CDR3 is 13 amino acids long. CDR1 and CDR2 from the germline V gene are MDHEN and SYDVKM. In DNA, the CDR3 is TGTGCCAGCAGTTTGTTCGTCAGGCACGAGCAGTACTTC. Residues: CASSLFVRHEQYF.

In this sample, this clone turned up once. The chain joins TRBV21-1 to TRBJ1-4. TRBV21-1 is tagged as a pseudogene. The CDR3 sequence is 21 residues long. This chain's CDR3 is CASSKDENQGEGWPTNEKLFF. The CDR3 DNA follows: TGTGCCAGCAGCAAAGACGAAAACCAGGGGGAGGGATGGCCAACTAATGAAAAACTGTTTTTT.

The chain has TRBV6-5 and TRBJ2-1; D possibly corresponds to TRBD2 (6 bases). CDR1 and CDR2 (germline): MNHEY, SVGAGI. Trimming stripped 0 bases from V and 2 bases from J, with 11 bases between. CDR3 size: 16 residues. CDR3 region: CASSYSSAGTYNEQFF. The CDR3, as DNA: TGTGCCAGCAGTTACTCGAGCGCGGGGACCTACAATGAGCAGTTCTTC.

The chain combines TRBV27 with TRBJ2-4; TRBD1 matches at 7 bases. In germline, CDR1 is MNHEY, CDR2 SMNVEV (reference sequence). The CDR3 consists of 18 residues. V was pared by 7 bases and J by 0 bases, with 15 bases of the junction left unmatched. CDR3 nucleotide sequence: TGTGCCAGCACCGCGCCTATTCCGGGACAGCTAGCCAAAAACATTCAGTACTTC. Protein: CASTAPIPGQLAKNIQYF.

The chain has TRBV18 and TRBJ2-7, with 7 bases matching TRBD1. This CDR3 is built from 13 residues. V lost 6 bases to trimming and J lost 7 bases; unmatched junction nucleotides: 9. CDR1 is KGHSH and CDR2 is LQKENI in the germline V gene. CDR3 DNA sequence: TGTGCCAGCTCCCGATCGAAACAGGGGGAGCAGTACTTC. Translated, it gives CASSRSKQGEQYF.

The rearrangement links TRBV19 to TRBJ2-7; 8 nucleotides match TRBD1. The V gene's germline CDR1 is LNHDA and CDR2 SQIVND (reference sequence). V was clipped by 1 base and J by 2 bases; unmatched bases: 1. CDR3 length: 14 residues. The DNA for the CDR3 is TGTGCCAGTAGTATAGGGACAGGGACCTACGAGCAGTACTTC. Residues: CASSIGTGTYEQYF. Based on the CDR3 plus reference TRBV19 and TRBJ2-7, the full variable domain is DGGITQSPKYLFRKEGQNVTLSCEQNLNHDAMYWYRQDPGQGLRLIYYSQIVNDFQKGDIAEGYSVSREKKESFPLTVTSAQKNPTAFYLCASSIGTGTYEQYFGPGTRLTVT.

The sample holds one count of this clone. The genes are TRBV7-9 and TRBJ1-1, with D unresolved. Trimming left V 0 bases short and J 2 bases short, with 7 bases between. This CDR3 has 14 residues. The germline V gene has CDR1 SEHNR and CDR2 FQNEAQ (reference sequence). The CDR3 region has the DNA TGTGCCAGCAGCTTAGCGCCAGAAAACACTGAAGCTTTCTTT. The encoded protein is CASSLAPENTEAFF.

The V and J genes are TRBV5-1 and TRBJ2-1, with a possible D match to TRBD1 (6 bases). Germline CDR1 is SGHRS and CDR2 is YFSETQ. This CDR3 comprises 15 residues. The V end lost 2 bases, the J end lost 0 bases, and 9 bases lay between the germline ends. In DNA form, the CDR3 reads TGCGCCAGCAGCTTCCAGGGGAGCTCCTACAATGAGCAGTTCTTC. It is translated as CASSFQGSSYNEQFF.

V and J are TRBV27 and TRBJ1-3; no reliable D call. The germline CDR1 and CDR2 sequences are MNHEY and SMNVEV (reference sequence). The CDR3 loop spans 13 amino acids. Between the trimmed V and J ends, which lost 5 bases and 0 bases, there was a span of 5 bases. The CDR3 sequence: CASSDYSGNTIYF. As DNA, the CDR3 is TGTGCCAGCAGTGACTACTCTGGAAACACCATATATTTT.

This clone turned up a few times. The chain carries TRBV11-2 and TRBJ1-3, with D hard to call. The germline V gene has CDR1 SGHAT and CDR2 FQNNGV. The CDR3 extends over 16 amino acids. V lost 2 bases and J lost 0, with 11 bases in between. CDR3 in DNA: TGTGCCAGCAGCTTAACCGGCCCGTACTCTGGAAACACCATATATTTT. Its protein is CASSLTGPYSGNTIYF.

The chain couples TRBV5-1 to TRBJ2-2; 8 positions match TRBD1. The CDR3 has 15 amino acids. After removal of 0 bases from V and 4 bases from J, the junction contained 2 bases not matched to a gene. Per germline, CDR1 SGHRS and CDR2 YFSETQ. The CDR3 bases are TGCGCCAGCAGCTTGGTGGGACAGGCCACCGGGGAGCTGTTTTTT. It yields the protein CASSLVGQATGELFF.

The V and J genes are TRBV6-5 and TRBJ1-2; 8 bases agree with TRBD1. Germline loops: CDR1 MNHEY, CDR2 SVGAGI. This CDR3 is built from 15 residues. V lost 6 bases and J lost 3; bases outside the gene matches: 9. The DNA of the CDR3 is TGTGCCAGCAGCGGGTTGGGGACAGGTTACTATGGCTACACCTTC. Amino acid sequence: CASSGLGTGYYGYTF.

V is TRBV10-3 and J is TRBJ2-5, with a tentative D call TRBD2 (6 bases). V was clipped by 0 bases and J by 3 bases, with 17 bases between them. CDR3 length: 17 residues. Germline V gene data show CDR1 as ENHRY and CDR2 as SYGVKD. Here the CDR3 DNA reads TGTGCCATCAGTGAGTCGATCGAAGGGCGGGGAAAAGAGACCCAGTACTTC. Translated, it gives CAISESIEGRGKETQYF.

The V and J genes are TRBV6-1 and TRBJ2-7, with TRBD1 as a possible D gene (6 bases). In germline, CDR1 is MNHNS, CDR2 SASEGT. The CDR3 sequence is 14 residues long. Trimming cost V 2 bases and J 2 bases, with 10 bases left between them. The CDR3 DNA reads as TGTGCCAGCAGTGAATACGGACAGACCTACGAGCAGTACTTC. Translating gives CASSEYGQTYEQYF.

The genes are TRBV6-1 and TRBJ1-1; D ambiguous. The V end lost 2 bases, the J end lost 6 bases, and 22 bases lay between the germline ends. The CDR3 is made up of 17 amino acids. Germline loops: CDR1 MNHNS, CDR2 SASEGT. The CDR3 DNA reads as TGTGCCAGCAGTGAAATAGGTTTTGGGAACCGGATCCCTGAAGCTTTCTTT. It translates to CASSEIGFGNRIPEAFF.

Details on this clone: Distinct nucleotide sequences in the sample also encode this CDR3. This chain joins TRBV5-1 and TRBJ2-7, with TRBD1 matching over 7 bases. CDR1 is SGHRS, CDR2 YFSETQ, per germline. V lost 4 bases, J lost 3 bases, and 7 bases stayed unmatched. The CDR3 extends over 14 amino acids. CDR3 sequence reads: CASSLEDRSYEQYF. CDR3 nucleotide sequence: TGCGCCAGCAGCCTGGAGGACAGGAGCTACGAGCAGTACTTC. The full variable domain, rest sourced from reference TRBV5-1 and TRBJ2-7, is KAGVTQTPRYLIKTRGQQVTLSCSPISGHRSVSWYQQTPGQGLQFLFEYFSETQRNKGNFPGRFSGRQFSNSRSEMNVSTLELGDSALYLCASSLEDRSYEQYFGPGTRLTVT.

This chain connects TRBV6-1 to TRBJ1-2; no firm D call. CDR1 and CDR2 from the germline V gene are MNHNS and SASEGT. V was pared by 2 bases and J by 8 bases, with 15 bases between. CDR3 length: 14 residues. CDR3 amino acids: CASSEKGWGLGYTF. The CDR3 DNA sequence: TGTGCCAGCAGTGAAAAGGGTTGGGGTCTCGGCTACACCTTC.

This clone was counted a single time. The rearrangement joins TRBV9 to TRBJ2-4; possible D gene TRBD2, 6 bases. The CDR3 is 14 residues long. Trimming cost V 3 bases and J 3 bases, with 10 bases left between them. Germline V gene data show CDR1 as SGDLS and CDR2 as YYNGEE. CDR3 protein: CASSAGLNKNIQYF. The DNA for the CDR3 is TGTGCCAGCAGCGCCGGACTAAACAAAAACATTCAGTACTTC.

This clone was seen only once. V and J are TRBV7-2 and TRBJ2-1, with TRBD2 identical over 7 bases. The trim removed 1 base at V and 4 bases at J, leaving 7 bases unmatched. The CDR3 sequence is 16 residues long. Per germline, CDR1 SGHTA and CDR2 FQGNSA. The CDR3 DNA is TGTGCCAGCAGCTTAGATCGCGGGGGAGCTTACAATGAGCAGTTCTTC. This sequence encodes CASSLDRGGAYNEQFF.

The V gene is TRBV19, the J gene TRBJ1-5; D gene unclear. Germline loops: CDR1 LNHDA, CDR2 SQIVND (reference sequence). This CDR3 contains 13 residues. Trimming cost V 6 bases and J 6 bases, with 12 bases left between them. The CDR3 loop reads CASSPREGQPQHF. The DNA of the CDR3 is TGTGCCAGTAGCCCCCGGGAGGGTCAGCCCCAGCATTTT. Full variable domain (outside the CDR3, taken from reference TRBV19 and TRBJ1-5): DGGITQSPKYLFRKEGQNVTLSCEQNLNHDAMYWYRQDPGQGLRLIYYSQIVNDFQKGDIAEGYSVSREKKESFPLTVTSAQKNPTAFYLCASSPREGQPQHFGDGTRLSIL.

The chain carries TRBV5-1 and TRBJ2-3, with D unclear. CDR3 size: 16 residues. Germline values: CDR1 SGHRS, CDR2 YFSETQ. V lost 0 bases, J lost 1 base, and 12 bases lay in between. CDR3 region: CASSLGDRAGTDTQYF. The CDR3 nucleotides are TGCGCCAGCAGCTTGGGGGATAGGGCAGGCACAGATACGCAGTATTTT.

The chain joins TRBV5-1 to TRBJ2-7, with TRBD2 identical over 7 bases. The V gene's germline CDR1 is SGHRS and CDR2 YFSETQ. The CDR3 is 15 amino acids. Unmatched junction bases numbered 9, after V lost 4 bases and J lost 2 bases. The CDR3 region is CASSLYSGDPYEQYF. CDR3 bases: TGCGCCAGCAGCCTCTACAGCGGGGACCCCTACGAGCAGTACTTC.

The CDR3 is CASSLVSHLEQYF. For the CDR3, the DNA is TGTGCCAGCAGCTTAGTATCACATCTCGAGCAGTACTTC. The chain is built from TRBV7-9 and TRBJ2-7, with no clear D. This CDR3 is built from 13 residues. Trimming removed 1 base at V and 6 bases at J, with 10 bases between. Germline loops: CDR1 SEHNR, CDR2 FQNEAQ (reference sequence).

This chain links TRBV6-6 with TRBJ1-5; D is possibly TRBD1 (5 bases). The germline V gene has CDR1 MNHNY and CDR2 SVGAGI (reference sequence). There are 15 residues in the CDR3. Trimming cost V 0 bases and J 0 bases, with 6 bases left between them. Here the CDR3 DNA reads TGTGCCAGCAGTTACTCGGGGGTTAGCAATCAGCCCCAGCATTTT. Protein: CASSYSGVSNQPQHF.

For the CDR3, the DNA is TGTGCCAGCAGTTTGGTACTTCACTATGGCTACACCTTC. Amino acids: CASSLVLHYGYTF. The V gene is TRBV25-1, the J gene TRBJ1-2; no firm D call. Per the germline V gene, CDR1 is MGHDK and CDR2 is SYGVNS. The germline V and J ends were trimmed by 5 bases and 3 bases, with 10 bases remaining between them. This CDR3 region has 13 residues.